This T cell receptor beta chain was retrieved from a study of radiotherapy plus CTLA-4 blockade in lung cancer. Study-level background: Disease control reached approximately 29%, with objective responses in over 15%.

This CDR3 is 12 amino acids long. V dropped 8 bases and J dropped 0 bases, with 7 bases sitting between them. In germline, CDR1 is LNHDA, CDR2 SQIVND (reference sequence). TCRdb keeps only in-frame clones here, not all; method: immunoSEQ multiplex PCR. In the table there are about 64,000 clones, around 74% of which are singletons. The chain recombines TRBV19 with TRBJ1-2; a possible D gene is TRBD1 (6 bases). This clonotype was obtained from a human donor with non-small cell lung cancer whose response to radiotherapy plus ipilimumab could not be evaluated. The sequenced sample was peripheral blood, obtained from a patient treated with radiotherapy plus ipilimumab. CDR3 protein: CASQGTNYGYTF. As DNA, the CDR3 is TGTGCCAGTCAGGGGACTAACTATGGCTACACCTTC.